One and the same sample provided the 11 T cell receptor beta chains below, sequenced in a study of CD8+ T cells in alopecia areata. RNA was isolated and reverse transcribed to cDNA, the sequencing template. Data came from immunoSEQ multiplex PCR; TCRdb stores just in-frame clones and leaves some out. The table lists 150,000 or so clones, 50% to 65% of them singletons. The sequenced sample was CD4+ T cells sorted from blood. The source of these receptors is a human donor in good health.

The rearrangement uses TRBV4-1 and TRBJ2-3, with D possibly matching TRBD1 (5 bases). The germline V and J ends were trimmed by 1 base and 4 bases, with 12 bases remaining between them. The CDR3 sequence is 15 residues long. Germline CDR1 reads MGHRA; CDR2 reads YSYEKL. CDR3 coding DNA: TGCGCCAGCAGCCAAGCGAGGCAGGGCCCAGATACGCAGTATTTT. Its protein is CASSQARQGPDTQYF.

V usage is TRBV29-1 and J usage is TRBJ2-3, with a weak D call TRBD2 (5 bases). Trimming left V 4 bases short and J 7 bases short, with 9 bases between. Germline values: CDR1 SQVTM, CDR2 ANQGSEA. CDR3 size: 11 residues. The CDR3 nucleotides read TGCAGCGTTGCCGGGGAATATACGCAGTATTTT. It yields the protein CSVAGEYTQYF.

This clone has more than one count but fewer than ten. This chain joins TRBV11-2 and TRBJ2-4; 10 positions match TRBD2. This CDR3 is built from 17 residues. J gave up 0 bases and V 4 bases, and 6 bases lay outside the gene matches. Looked up from germline, CDR1 is SGHAT and CDR2 is FQNNGV. The CDR3 sequence is CASSWGLALVAKNIQYF. CDR3 nucleotide sequence: TGTGCCAGCAGCTGGGGACTAGCGCTAGTAGCCAAAAACATTCAGTACTTC.

V usage is TRBV18 and J usage is TRBJ1-5, with a possible D match to TRBD1 (5 bases). The CDR3 runs 15 residues. Germline assignment: CDR1 KGHSH and CDR2 LQKENI. V was cut by 2 bases and J by 7 bases, with 15 bases left in between. CDR3 amino acids: CASSPSGAPRQPQHF. The DNA for the CDR3 is TGTGCCAGCTCACCATCTGGGGCGCCCCGACAGCCCCAGCATTTT.

This clone was seen many times. V is TRBV4-1 and J is TRBJ2-7, with 7 bases identical to TRBD1. The V gene's germline CDR1 is MGHRA and CDR2 YSYEKL. V was pared by 4 bases and J by 2 bases, with 8 bases of the junction left unmatched. This CDR3 region has 15 residues. In DNA, the CDR3 is TGCGCCAGCAGCCGCGGCCCAGGGGGTACCTACGAGCAGTACTTC. Amino acids: CASSRGPGGTYEQYF.

V usage is TRBV4-2 and J usage is TRBJ2-7; the D gene is possibly TRBD2 (5 bases). Between the trimmed V and J ends, which lost 4 bases and 2 bases, there was a span of 18 bases. Germline-derived CDR1 and CDR2 are LGHNA and YNFKEQ. This CDR3 has 16 residues. As DNA, the CDR3 is TGTGCCAGCAGCCGCCGCCCCAGCGGCAAAACCTACGAGCAGTACTTC. Translation gives CASSRRPSGKTYEQYF.

This clone has a handful of counts. This sequence joins TRBV29-1 and TRBJ2-7; 10 bases are a match to TRBD2. V was pared by 1 base and J by 6 bases, with 6 bases of the junction left unmatched. From germline, CDR1 is SQVTM and CDR2 ANQGSEA. The CDR3 has 14 amino acids. In DNA form, the CDR3 reads TGCAGCGTTGAAGTCCTAGCGGGAGTATCCGAGCAGTACTTC. Translation: CSVEVLAGVSEQYF.

The gene calls are TRBV25-1 and TRBJ1-4, with D possibly being TRBD1 (6 bases). V lost 4 bases, J lost 11 bases, and 14 bases lay in between. The germline V gene encodes CDR1 MGHDK and CDR2 SYGVNS. The CDR3 runs 13 residues. CDR3: CASSGYRVGKLFF. The CDR3 DNA reads TGTGCCAGCAGTGGGTACAGGGTTGGGAAACTGTTTTTT.

The chain combines TRBV30 with TRBJ2-4, with D maybe TRBD2 (6 bases). This CDR3 is built from 15 residues. V was clipped by 3 bases and J by 4 bases, with 16 bases between them. Germline lookup yields CDR1 GTSNPN and CDR2 SVGIG (reference sequence). For the CDR3, the DNA is TGTGCCTGGAGGCTGCCGACGCGGGATAAAAACATTCAGTACTTC. This gives the protein CAWRLPTRDKNIQYF.

This chain uses TRBV29-1 with TRBJ1-1; D ambiguous. Trimming cost V 3 bases and J 6 bases, with 8 bases left between them. CDR3 size: 11 residues. Germline V lookup: CDR1 SQVTM, CDR2 ANQGSEA. CDR3 sequence (DNA): TGCAGCGTTGAGTTCCGAGCTGAAGCTTTCTTT. Translated: CSVEFRAEAFF. Looking up the rest from reference TRBV29-1 and TRBJ1-1 gives the full variable domain: SAVISQKPSRDICQRGTSLTIQCQVDSQVTMMFWYRQQPGQSLTLIATANQGSEATYESGFVIDKFPISRPNLTFSTLTVSNMSPEDSSIYLCSVEFRAEAFFGQGTRLTVV.

The chain recombines TRBV29-1 with TRBJ2-3; no firm D call. This CDR3 has 12 residues. Trimming stripped 5 bases from V and 4 bases from J, with 10 bases between. The germline gives CDR1 SQVTM, CDR2 ANQGSEA. Here the CDR3 DNA reads TGCAGCGTTAGCCTATCCGCAGATACGCAGTATTTT. Translated, it gives CSVSLSADTQYF.